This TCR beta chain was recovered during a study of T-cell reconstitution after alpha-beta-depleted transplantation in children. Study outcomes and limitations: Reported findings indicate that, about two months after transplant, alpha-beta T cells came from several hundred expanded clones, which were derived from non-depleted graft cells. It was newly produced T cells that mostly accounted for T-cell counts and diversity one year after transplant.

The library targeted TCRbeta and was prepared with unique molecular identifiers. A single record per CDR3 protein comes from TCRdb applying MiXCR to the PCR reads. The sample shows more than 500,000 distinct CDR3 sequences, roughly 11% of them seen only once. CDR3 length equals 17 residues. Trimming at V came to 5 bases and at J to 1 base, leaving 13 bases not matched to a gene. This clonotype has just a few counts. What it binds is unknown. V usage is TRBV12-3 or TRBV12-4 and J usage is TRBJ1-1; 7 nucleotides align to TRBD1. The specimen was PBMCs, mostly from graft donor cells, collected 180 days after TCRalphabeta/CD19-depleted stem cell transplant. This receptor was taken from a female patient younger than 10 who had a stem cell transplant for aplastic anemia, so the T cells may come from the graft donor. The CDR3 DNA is TGTGCCAGCAGTCCAACTTACGGAACAGGGGCGAACACTGAAGCTTTCTTT. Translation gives CASSPTYGTGANTEAFF.